Considering frequency, the clone carrying this TCR beta chain is medium-sized. Its antigen is unknown. This record belongs to a study of CXCR3-negative and CXCR3-positive naive CD8 T cells. General study results and limits: TRB CDR3 properties were used to infer TCR strength, and surface CD5 was comparable between naive subsets. Post-cryopreservation CXCR3 expression was partly diminished, and the bulk of assays employed fresh PBMCs.

Among CD8+ T cells, naive ones were CD45RO-CCR7+CD27+CD95-. In preparing the TRB cDNA libraries, 5' RACE with UMI labels was used. After re-calling the 5' RACE reads, TCRdb lists one entry per CDR3 protein, DNA absent. Its clone listing holds about 80,000 distinct CDR3 sequences. The specimen was naive CXCR3- CD8+ T cells from blood. This sample's subset: CD45RO-CCR7+CD27+CD95- naive CD8+ T cells lacking CXCR3 (TNR3-). The receptor comes from a human donor in good health. Some clones in this sample may be carry-over from other donors' samples.

CDR3: CASSLGLAGGQETQYF. The chain carries TRBV4-3 and TRBJ2-5; TCRdb's D call, TRBD2, is unchecked because there is no DNA. CDR1 LGHNA and CDR2 YSLEER come from the germline V gene. CDR3 size: 16 residues.